This T cell receptor (beta chain) was observed in a study of cytomegalovirus exposure and HLA in healthy donors. Study results and limitations: First-cohort TCR clusters tended to co-occur in the roughly 130 validation repertoires, a later analysis found. Researchers counted around 150 TCR beta chains as cytomegalovirus-associated. Under in vitro conditions, a few CMV-associated chains were confirmed as specific for CMV antigens.

A note on this clone: Its antigen is not known.

The CDR3 extends over 14 amino acids. Germline loops: CDR1 MDHEN, CDR2 SYDVKM. The V gene end was trimmed by 10 bases and the J gene end by 3 bases; junction bases not matched to a gene: 7. Only in-frame clones appear in the TCRdb table, and some are missing; sequencing was by immunoSEQ multiplex PCR. The sample consists of 180,000 or so clones, about nine tenths of them appearing once. The V call is TRBV28, the J call TRBJ2-2, with TRBD1 identical over 8 bases. Material for sequencing was PBMCs. The sequence derives from a man aged 18 to 29 in good health and CMV-seropositive. The CDR3 region is CATSGGGDTGELFF. Here the CDR3 DNA reads TGTGCCACCTCAGGGGGCGGCGACACCGGGGAGCTGTTTTTT.